The 20 T cell receptor beta chains in this list originate from one sample, sequenced in a study of cytomegalovirus exposure and HLA in healthy donors. The study ran its PCR with 60 Vbeta and 13 Jbeta primers. Measured with immunoSEQ multiplex PCR; TCRdb has only the in-frame clones, and not every one. Found here are about 160,000 clones, roughly 80% of them singletons; the top ten hold roughly 2%. The sequenced sample consisted of PBMCs. The receptors originated from a man aged 45-65 years in good health and CMV-seropositive.

The table lists this clone with a few counts. The rearrangement joins TRBV11-2 to TRBJ1-4; tentatively, D is TRBD1 (6 bases). With 5 bases removed from V and 7 bases from J, the gap between germline ends came to 20 bases. CDR3 length: 16 residues. The germline V gene has CDR1 SGHAT and CDR2 FQNNGV. The chain's CDR3 is CASSQNIRGKGEKLFF. The CDR3 DNA sequence: TGTGCCAGCAGCCAGAATATCAGGGGAAAGGGTGAAAAACTGTTTTTT.

This chain connects TRBV5-4 to TRBJ2-7; TRBD2 matches at 15 bases. CDR3 length equals 16 residues. CDR1 is SGHNT and CDR2 is YYREEE in the germline V gene (reference sequence). V was clipped by 4 bases and J by 2 bases; unmatched bases: 4. The CDR3 region has the DNA TGTGCCAGCAGCGGGACTAGCGGGGGGACCCCCTACGAGCAGTACTTC. Protein: CASSGTSGGTPYEQYF.

This clone was seen a handful of times. The rearrangement links TRBV7-9 to TRBJ1-1, with no clear D. Germline values: CDR1 SEHNR, CDR2 FQNEAQ (reference sequence). The CDR3 consists of 14 residues. Trimming pared 1 base from V and 1 base from J, leaving 7 bases between. The CDR3 region is CASSLETKNTEAFF. DNA of the CDR3: TGTGCCAGCAGCTTAGAGACAAAGAACACTGAAGCTTTCTTT.

The chain combines TRBV6-6 with TRBJ2-7, with D tentatively TRBD1 (5 bases). V was clipped by 7 bases and J by 6 bases, with 16 bases between them. The CDR3 loop spans 13 amino acids. Germline V gene data show CDR1 as MNHNY and CDR2 as SVGAGI (reference sequence). CDR3 sequence: CASKGQGKGEQYF. The CDR3 nucleotides read TGTGCCAGCAAGGGGCAGGGAAAGGGCGAGCAGTACTTC.

The chain joins TRBV6-1 to TRBJ1-2, with TRBD1 identical over 8 bases. V lost 3 bases, J lost 7 bases, and 4 bases stayed unmatched. This CDR3 has 13 amino acids. The germline CDR1 and CDR2 sequences are MNHNS and SASEGT. CDR3 sequence: CASSETGESGYTF. In DNA, the CDR3 is TGTGCCAGCAGTGAGACAGGGGAGTCTGGCTACACCTTC.

The rearrangement links TRBV5-1 to TRBJ2-5; a weak D match, TRBD2 (6 bases). The germline V and J ends were trimmed by 0 bases and 3 bases, with 18 bases remaining between them. CDR3 length: 17 residues. CDR1 is SGHRS and CDR2 is YFSETQ in the germline V gene. CDR3 residues: CASSLATSSPTEETQYF. CDR3 DNA: TGCGCCAGCAGCTTGGCAACTAGCTCGCCCACAGAAGAGACCCAGTACTTC. Filled out from reference TRBV5-1 and TRBJ2-5, the complete variable domain reads KAGVTQTPRYLIKTRGQQVTLSCSPISGHRSVSWYQQTPGQGLQFLFEYFSETQRNKGNFPGRFSGRQFSNSRSEMNVSTLELGDSALYLCASSLATSSPTEETQYFGPGTRLLVL.

The rearrangement links TRBV6-5 to TRBJ2-7, with D possibly TRBD1 on 5 matching bases. Trimming pared 7 bases from V and 6 bases from J, leaving 16 bases between. The length of the CDR3 is 13 residues. Germline V lookup: CDR1 MNHEY, CDR2 SVGAGI. CDR3 amino acids: CASKGARLREQYF. CDR3 bases: TGTGCCAGCAAAGGGGCCAGATTACGCGAGCAGTACTTC.

In regard to this clone: Other nucleotide sequences in the sample specify the same CDR3. The chain links TRBV7-2 to TRBJ1-2; 9 bases line up with TRBD1. Germline assignment: CDR1 SGHTA and CDR2 FQGNSA. The CDR3 consists of 15 residues. The V and J ends lost 5 bases and 2 bases, in that order; junction bases with no gene match: 6. Written as DNA, the CDR3 is TGTGCCAGCAGCCCACGGACAGGGGTGAACTATGGCTACACCTTC. The encoded protein is CASSPRTGVNYGYTF.

The chain uses TRBV7-2 and TRBJ1-1; the D gene is possibly TRBD1 (6 bases). Germline CDR1 reads SGHTA; CDR2 reads FQGNSA. Trimming pared 5 bases from V and 4 bases from J, leaving 17 bases between. The CDR3 is made up of 15 amino acids. CDR3: CASSPLQGLSTEAFF. CDR3 nucleotides: TGTGCCAGCAGCCCACTTCAGGGGCTTAGCACTGAAGCTTTCTTT.

V and J are TRBV18 and TRBJ2-7, with D perhaps TRBD2 (7 bases). With 3 bases removed from V and 0 bases from J, the gap between germline ends came to 18 bases. CDR1 is KGHSH, CDR2 LQKENI, per germline. This CDR3 is 17 amino acids long. CDR3 sequence (DNA): TGTGCCAGCTCACCTCCCATGGGGGGGGGCTACTCCTACGAGCAGTACTTC. Its protein is CASSPPMGGGYSYEQYF.

This clone was counted only a few times. The chain's CDR3 is CASSQASEDTQYF. CDR3 bases: TGTGCCAGCTCACAGGCTAGCGAAGATACGCAGTATTTT. The chain recombines TRBV18 with TRBJ2-3, with D possibly being TRBD2 (6 bases). V lost 4 bases, J lost 5 bases, and 10 bases lay in between. The CDR3 contains 13 residues. Germline lookup yields CDR1 KGHSH and CDR2 LQKENI. The full variable domain, with the rest looked up from reference TRBV18 and TRBJ2-3, is NAGVMQNPRHLVRRRGQEARLRCSPMKGHSHVYWYRQLPEEGLKFMVYLQKENIIDESGMPKERFSAEFPKEGPSILRIQQVVRGDSAAYFCASSQASEDTQYFGPGTRLTVL.

This chain connects TRBV6-5 to TRBJ2-2, with unresolved D. The CDR3 has 13 residues. From germline, CDR1 is MNHEY and CDR2 SVGAGI. Trimming stripped 6 bases from V and 8 bases from J, with 13 bases between. CDR3 in DNA: TGTGCCAGCAGCAACCCTATAGCTGGGGAGCTGTTTTTT. This gives the protein CASSNPIAGELFF.

Comments on this clone: The sample has other DNA sequences that encode this CDR3 too. This rearrangement joins TRBV6-5 to TRBJ1-4, with 9 bases lining up with TRBD1. CDR3 size: 15 residues. The germline V gene has CDR1 MNHEY and CDR2 SVGAGI. V gave up 4 bases and J gave up 5 bases; unmatched junction bases: 5. The CDR3 protein is CASSLQGARNEKLFF. CDR3 DNA: TGTGCCAGCAGTTTACAGGGGGCGAGGAATGAAAAACTGTTTTTT.

CDR3 protein: CASSVAMNTEAFF. In nucleotides, the CDR3 is TGTGCCAGCAGCGTAGCTATGAACACTGAAGCTTTCTTT. The V call is TRBV9, the J call TRBJ1-1; no reliable D call. Germline CDR1 SGDLS, CDR2 YYNGEE. This CDR3 comprises 13 residues. Trimming removed 0 bases at V and 0 bases at J, with 3 bases between.

The chain employs TRBV9 and TRBJ2-4; possibly TRBD2 for D (6 bases). The CDR3 is made up of 13 amino acids. Trimming stripped 3 bases from V and 4 bases from J, with 8 bases between. The germline V gene has CDR1 SGDLS and CDR2 YYNGEE. The CDR3 DNA is TGTGCCAGCAGCGCCGGGGGAAAAAACATTCAGTACTTC. Amino acids: CASSAGGKNIQYF.

This clone was detected only once. V and J are TRBV5-6 and TRBJ1-4, with 8 bases aligning to TRBD1. Germline assignment: CDR1 SGHDT and CDR2 YYEEEE. Trimming at V came to 4 bases and at J to 8 bases, leaving 7 bases not matched to a gene. CDR3 length: 14 residues. CDR3 in amino acids: CASSRTGREEKLFF. Here the CDR3 DNA reads TGTGCCAGCAGCCGGACAGGGCGCGAAGAAAAACTGTTTTTT.

This chain uses TRBV6-5 with TRBJ1-1; TRBD1 matches 8 bases. Germline loops: CDR1 MNHEY, CDR2 SVGAGI. Losses at the gene ends were 3 bases for V and 6 bases for J; bases not matched to a gene: 6. The CDR3 spans 14 residues. The CDR3 DNA reads TGTGCCAGCAGTTATTCGGGACAGGCCTCTGAAGCTTTCTTT. Translation gives CASSYSGQASEAFF.

This rearrangement joins TRBV7-8 to TRBJ1-5; D perhaps matches TRBD1 (5 bases). This CDR3 spans 14 amino acids. Looked up from germline, CDR1 is SGHVS and CDR2 is FQNEAQ. Trimming took off 6 bases at V and 3 bases at J, with 12 bases between the two ends. DNA of the CDR3: TGTGCCAGCAGTTCGACAGACCACAATCAGCCCCAGCATTTT. It yields the protein CASSSTDHNQPQHF.

This rearrangement joins TRBV2 to TRBJ1-5; 9 bases map to TRBD1. This CDR3 has 14 residues. Germline CDR1 is SNHLY and CDR2 is FYNNEI. With 6 bases clipped from V and 10 bases from J, the junction kept 10 bases outside the gene matches. The DNA for the CDR3 is TGTGCCAGCAGCAAAGGGACAGGGATGAGTCCCCAGCATTTT. Protein: CASSKGTGMSPQHF.

Turning to this clone: This same CDR3 is encoded by further DNA sequences in the sample. The CDR3 loop reads CASSSGGDYNEQFF. The CDR3 DNA reads TGTGCCAGTAGTAGCGGGGGAGATTACAATGAGCAGTTCTTC. The V gene is TRBV19, the J gene TRBJ2-1; 7 nucleotides agree with TRBD2. After removal of 4 bases from V and 4 bases from J, the junction contained 4 bases not matched to a gene. There are 14 residues in the CDR3. Germline V gene sequence: CDR1 LNHDA, CDR2 SQIVND (reference sequence).